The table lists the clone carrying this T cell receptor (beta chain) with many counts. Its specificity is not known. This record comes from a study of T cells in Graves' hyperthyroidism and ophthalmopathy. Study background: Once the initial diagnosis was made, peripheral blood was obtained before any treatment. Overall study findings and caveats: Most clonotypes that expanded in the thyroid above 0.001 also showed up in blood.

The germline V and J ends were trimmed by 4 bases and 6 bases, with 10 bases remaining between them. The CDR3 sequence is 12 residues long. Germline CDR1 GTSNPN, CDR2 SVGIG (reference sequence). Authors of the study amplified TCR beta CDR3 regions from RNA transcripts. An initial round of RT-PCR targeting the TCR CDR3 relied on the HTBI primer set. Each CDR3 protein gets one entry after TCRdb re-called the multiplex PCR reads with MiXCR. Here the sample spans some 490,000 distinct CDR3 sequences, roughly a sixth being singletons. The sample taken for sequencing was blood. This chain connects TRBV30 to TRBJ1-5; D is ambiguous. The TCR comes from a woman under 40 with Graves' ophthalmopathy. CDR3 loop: CAWKVPGQPQHF. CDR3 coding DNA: TGTGCCTGGAAGGTGCCGGGTCAGCCCCAGCATTTT.